The clone carrying this TCR beta chain is labeled as medium-sized. As yet, its antigen is unknown. This specimen comes from a study of vaccination and CD4 T cells after COVID-19. Study-wide findings and caveats: Although the median of SARS-CoV-2-reactive clonotypes rose from approximately 21 to 40, the change was not significant.

The Oncomine TCR Beta short-read assay was what sequenced the DNA obtained from cultured CD4+ T cells. TCRdb reprocessed the PCR reads with MiXCR, giving one entry per CDR3 protein. Of about 15,000 distinct CDR3 sequences in the sample, roughly two thirds were seen once. Treatment specified: roughly 11-day PBMC culture with coronavirus spike peptide pools or control peptides (ViraFEST assay). Following expansion of antigen-specific T cells with peptide pools, ViraFEST then sequenced TCRs. With 7 bases removed from V and 7 bases from J, the gap between germline ends came to 20 bases. Per germline, CDR1 MNHEY and CDR2 SMNVEV (reference sequence). This CDR3 region has 15 residues.

This chain uses TRBV27 with TRBJ1-5; TRBD1 is a possible D gene (6 bases). This sequence originates from a human donor who had recovered from COVID-19. Sequenced: CD4+ T cells from blood, cultured in vitro. DNA of the CDR3: TGTGCCAGCACCCCCCAGGGGCTGGATAAGCAGCCCCAGCATTTT. Translating it yields CASTPQGLDKQPQHF.